These 12 T cell receptor beta chains share one sample of origin, sequenced in a study of T cells in tuberculosis. Measured with immunoSEQ multiplex PCR; TCRdb has only the in-frame clones, and not every one. The data hold 25,000 to 30,000 clones, with over 90% observed a single time. The material sequenced was PBMCs. The receptors shown here come from a donor aged 10-30 years with latent tuberculosis or without tuberculosis infection.

This sequence joins TRBV28 and TRBJ2-2; 12 bases are a match to TRBD2. Germline values: CDR1 MDHEN, CDR2 SYDVKM. The CDR3 contains 18 residues. The ends lost 3 bases at V and 3 bases at J; junction bases unmatched: 8. CDR3 region: CASSFLTSGRWDTGELFF. CDR3 nucleotides: TGTGCCAGCAGTTTCTTGACTAGCGGGAGATGGGACACCGGGGAGCTGTTTTTT. The complete variable domain, with remaining parts taken from reference TRBV28 and TRBJ2-2, reads DVKVTQSSRYLVKRTGEKVFLECVQDMDHENMFWYRQDPGLGLRLIYFSYDVKMKEKGDIPEGYSVSREKKERFSLILESASTNQTSMYLCASSFLTSGRWDTGELFFGEGSRLTVL.

This clone was recorded once. V is TRBV28 and J is TRBJ2-1, with TRBD1 identical over 8 bases. CDR1 is MDHEN and CDR2 is SYDVKM in the germline V gene. CDR3 size: 15 residues. After removal of 5 bases from V and 4 bases from J, the junction contained 7 bases not matched to a gene. CDR3 sequence (DNA): TGTGCCAGCAGTCTCGGGACAGGCCTATACAATGAGCAGTTCTTC. Its protein product is CASSLGTGLYNEQFF.

The chain is built from TRBV20-1 and TRBJ1-5; D gene unclear. Germline loops: CDR1 DFQATT, CDR2 SNEGSKA (reference sequence). The CDR3 is 11 residues long. V was shortened by 0 bases and J by 8 bases, with 5 bases between the two germline ends. The CDR3 spells CSARDLEPQHF. In DNA form, the CDR3 reads TGCAGTGCTAGAGATCTTGAGCCCCAGCATTTT.

This clone showed up just a few times. The rearrangement uses TRBV19 and TRBJ2-7; 7 bases align to TRBD1. Unmatched junction bases numbered 2, after V lost 0 bases and J lost 3 bases. Germline V lookup: CDR1 LNHDA, CDR2 SQIVND (reference sequence). The CDR3 runs to 14 residues. In nucleotides, the CDR3 is TGTGCCAGTAGTATAGAAGGGGACAGCTACGAGCAGTACTTC. It encodes CASSIEGDSYEQYF.

CDR3: CASSLGKGGNYGYTF. The CDR3 DNA sequence: TGTGCCAGCAGCTTGGGGAAAGGGGGAAACTATGGCTACACCTTC. The gene calls are TRBV5-4 and TRBJ1-2; maybe TRBD1 (6 bases). CDR1 and CDR2 from the germline V gene are SGHNT and YYREEE (reference sequence). There are 15 residues in the CDR3. V was cut by 0 bases and J by 2 bases, with 11 bases left in between.

The chain is built from TRBV27 and TRBJ2-4, with 7 positions matching TRBD1. Per the germline V gene, CDR1 is MNHEY and CDR2 is SMNVEV (reference sequence). The CDR3 contains 13 residues. With V trimmed by 3 bases and J by 11 bases, 7 bases remained unmatched. CDR3 in amino acids: CASSFYPGQFQYF. CDR3 in DNA: TGTGCCAGCAGTTTTTACCCGGGACAGTTTCAGTACTTC.

The chain's CDR3 is CAISESQAGAYNEQFF. CDR3 coding DNA: TGTGCCATCAGTGAGTCGCAAGCGGGGGCCTACAATGAGCAGTTCTTC. The rearrangement joins TRBV10-3 to TRBJ2-1; TRBD2 matches 8 bases. The CDR3 is 16 amino acids. Trimming removed 0 bases from V and 2 bases from J; junction bases left unmatched: 3. In germline, CDR1 is ENHRY, CDR2 SYGVKD.

V usage is TRBV7-2 and J usage is TRBJ2-7, with 8 bases lining up with TRBD2. This CDR3 contains 15 residues. Trimming removed 1 base from V and 4 bases from J; junction bases left unmatched: 6. Germline CDR1 and CDR2: SGHTA and FQGNSA. The CDR3 reads CASSLGSGSAYEQYF. The CDR3 DNA reads TGTGCCAGCAGCTTAGGAAGCGGGAGTGCGTACGAGCAGTACTTC. The full variable domain, completed using reference TRBV7-2 and TRBJ2-7, is GAGVSQSPSNKVTEKGKDVELRCDPISGHTALYWYRQSLGQGLEFLIYFQGNSAPDKSGLPSDRFSAERTGGSVSTLTIQRTQQEDSAVYLCASSLGSGSAYEQYFGPGTRLTVT.

The table lists this clone with a few counts. The genes are TRBV5-1 and TRBJ2-7, with a possible D match to TRBD1 (6 bases). CDR1 and CDR2 from the germline V gene are SGHRS and YFSETQ. This CDR3 has 15 amino acids. V lost 4 bases to trimming and J lost 0 bases, with 14 bases between them. The CDR3 DNA is TGCGCCAGCAGCGAGAGTGGGACACGCTCCTACGAGCAGTACTTC. Its protein product is CASSESGTRSYEQYF.

The CDR3 region has the DNA TGTGCCAGCAGCTTACCGGGGGGGCGCTCCTACAATGAGCAGTTCTTC. Residues: CASSLPGGRSYNEQFF. This chain connects TRBV5-4 to TRBJ2-1; 8 bases are shared with TRBD2. V lost 2 bases and J lost 0; bases outside the gene matches: 4. From germline, CDR1 is SGHNT and CDR2 YYREEE (reference sequence). There are 16 residues in the CDR3.

This clone was observed a handful of times. V and J are TRBV6-1 and TRBJ1-1; no definite D call. This CDR3 contains 13 residues. V was clipped by 5 bases and J by 0 bases, with 7 bases between them. Per germline, CDR1 MNHNS and CDR2 SASEGT. The DNA of the CDR3 is TGTGCCAGCAGTATATCAGTGAACACTGAAGCTTTCTTT. Translation: CASSISVNTEAFF.

This clone was seen only once. The chain has TRBV30 and TRBJ2-1; TRBD1 matches 7 bases. This CDR3 contains 12 residues. V lost 6 bases to trimming and J lost 8 bases; unmatched junction nucleotides: 7. Per germline, CDR1 GTSNPN and CDR2 SVGIG (reference sequence). The CDR3 nucleotides are TGTGCCTGTGTAGGGGGCTGGGATGAGCAGTTCTTC. It specifies CACVGGWDEQFF.